These T cell receptor beta chains were read from a single sample in a study of blood T cell repertoires in COVID-19. The assay was immunoSEQ multiplex PCR, and TCRdb's table has in-frame clones only and misses some. Among approximately 470,000 clones listed, about nine tenths were seen once. Sequenced: PBMCs or T cells enriched from blood (not recorded which). Source of these receptors: a woman younger than 35 who had recovered from COVID-19. Each CDR3 is given with its conserved first and last residue. D genes are given only for firm matches. The size entry is marked missing in some rows and otherwise reads once, few, many or a size class.

D gene,V gene,clone size,J gene,CDR3 DNA,CDR3 protein
TRBD2,TRBV30,.,TRBJ2-3,TGTGCCTGGACCAACGGGGGGGCCACAGATACGCAGTATTTT,CAWTNGGATDTQYF
TRBD1,TRBV2,.,TRBJ2-1,TGTGCCAGCGACCTAGGGGGCCTCAAGGATGAGCAGTTCTTC,CASDLGGLKDEQFF
TRBD2,TRBV18,.,TRBJ2-3,TGTGCCAGCTCACCGACGGGGGGGAACACAGATACGCAGTATTTT,CASSPTGGNTDTQYF
.,TRBV24-1,.,TRBJ1-5,TGTGCCACCATGACTTCAGCTTGGGATCAGCCCCAGCATTTT,CATMTSAWDQPQHF
.,TRBV30,.,TRBJ2-3,TGTGCCTGGAGTGTACGGGGATTCGGCACAGATACGCAGTATTTT,CAWSVRGFGTDTQYF
.,TRBV6-5,.,TRBJ1-6,TGTGCCAGCAGCCTAATGGATTCACCCCTCCACTTT,CASSLMDSPLHF
.,TRBV5-8,few,TRBJ1-1,TGTGCCAGCAGTGACTACGGCCCGGGGACTGAAGCTTTCTTT,CASSDYGPGTEAFF
.,TRBV27,.,TRBJ2-6,TGTGCCAGCAGTTCCTTTGGGGCCAACGTCCTGACTTTC,CASSSFGANVLTF
TRBD1,TRBV3-1/TRBV3-2,.,TRBJ1-1,TGTGCCAGCAGCCACGGGACAGCCGGAACTGAAGCTTTCTTT,CASSHGTAGTEAFF
TRBD1,TRBV11-2,.,TRBJ1-1,TGTGCCAGCAGCTCTCCGAGGACAGGAAACACTGAAGCTTTCTTT,CASSSPRTGNTEAFF
.,TRBV12-3/TRBV12-4,.,TRBJ1-2,TGTGCCAGCAGTCCAGGGGAAGGCTATGGCTACACCTTC,CASSPGEGYGYTF
TRBD1,TRBV2,once,TRBJ1-1,TGTGCCAGCAGTGAAGCACCAGGGGGCACTGAAGCTTTCTTT,CASSEAPGGTEAFF
TRBD1,TRBV7-8,.,TRBJ1-5,TGTGCCAGCAGCCCAAGCGCCCGGGACAGGGTGGGAGCAAATCAGCCCCAGCATTTT,CASSPSARDRVGANQPQHF
.,TRBV12-3/TRBV12-4,.,TRBJ1-2,TGTGCCAGCAGTTTTGGCTGGGCGGGTGGCTACACCTTC,CASSFGWAGGYTF
TRBD2,TRBV4-2,.,TRBJ2-1,TGTGCCAGCAGCCGAGATAGCGGGGTTAATGAGCAGTTCTTC,CASSRDSGVNEQFF
.,TRBV10-3,.,TRBJ1-1,TGTGCCATCAGTGTGGGCCTGGCCACCACTGAAGCTTTCTTT,CAISVGLATTEAFF
TRBD1,TRBV5-4,.,TRBJ2-1,TGTGCCAGCAGCTACAGACAGGGGGTAGATGAGCAGTTCTTC,CASSYRQGVDEQFF
.,TRBV19,.,TRBJ1-1,TGTGCCAGTAGTCCTATCCGGGTCGGGGGCACTGAAGCTTTCTTT,CASSPIRVGGTEAFF
.,TRBV14,few,TRBJ2-1,TGTGCCAGCAGCCCGAGACGGGAACTGAACAATGAGCAGTTCTTC,CASSPRRELNNEQFF
.,TRBV7-9,.,TRBJ2-2,TGTGCCAGCAGCTTAAGGGGGTCTAACACCGGGGAGCTGTTTTTT,CASSLRGSNTGELFF
.,TRBV27,.,TRBJ1-1,TGTGCCAGCAGTCCAGGGGCGGGGGGGAACACTGAAGCTTTCTTT,CASSPGAGGNTEAFF
TRBD2,TRBV7-9,.,TRBJ2-1,TGTGCCAGCAGCTTCCGACTAGCGGGGGGGCAATACAATGAGCAGTTCTTC,CASSFRLAGGQYNEQFF
.,TRBV25-1,.,TRBJ2-1,TGTGCCAGCAGTGGGTTGAGGAGGGAGCAGTTCTTC,CASSGLRREQFF
TRBD1,TRBV5-5,.,TRBJ1-3,TGTGCCAGCAGCCTAGACTGGACAGGAAGCTCTGGAAACACCATATATTTT,CASSLDWTGSSGNTIYF
.,TRBV27,few,TRBJ1-1,TGTGCCAGCAGTTCTCTTCCGGGTAACACTGAAGCTTTCTTT,CASSSLPGNTEAFF
.,TRBV7-9,.,TRBJ1-1,TGTGCCAGCAGCTTAGGTCGGGGAGAGGCTTTCTTT,CASSLGRGEAFF
.,TRBV2,.,TRBJ1-6,TGTGCCAGCAGATCCGGCAGGGTTACTGCCCTCCACTTT,CASRSGRVTALHF
.,TRBV11-2,.,TRBJ2-2,TGTGCCAGCAGCTCCGGGGGTAACACCGGGGAGCTGTTTTTT,CASSSGGNTGELFF
.,TRBV6-1,.,TRBJ1-4,TGTGCCAGCAGTGAACGGGGGATGGATGAAAAACTGTTTTTT,CASSERGMDEKLFF
.,TRBV7-2,.,TRBJ2-1,TGTGCCAGCAGCTTAGCCCGCGCATCCAATGAGCAGTTCTTC,CASSLARASNEQFF
.,TRBV15,once,TRBJ2-7,TGTGCCACCAGCGTCCAGGTTCACCCTTACGAGCAGTACTTC,CATSVQVHPYEQYF
.,TRBV11-3,.,TRBJ2-3,TGTGCCAGCAGCCCCTCTCGGAGCACAGATACGCAGTATTTT,CASSPSRSTDTQYF
.,TRBV5-1,.,TRBJ2-3,TGCGCCAGCAGCTCCCTCCCAGGGGAGGATACGCAGTATTTT,CASSSLPGEDTQYF
TRBD1,TRBV28,once,TRBJ2-7,TGTGCCAGCAGTTTGCGACAGGGGGTATTGTCCGAGCAGTACTTC,CASSLRQGVLSEQYF
.,TRBV4-1,few,TRBJ1-6,TGCGCCAGCAGCCAAGATGGGGTTGGGGGGAATAATTCACCCCTCCACTTT,CASSQDGVGGNNSPLHF
.,TRBV11-2,.,TRBJ2-1,TGTGCCAGCAGCTTAGTTGGTCTTAGGACTCACAATGAGCAGTTCTTC,CASSLVGLRTHNEQFF
.,TRBV10-3,.,TRBJ2-3,TGTGCCATCATTGGCGATACGCAGTATTTT,CAIIGDTQYF
TRBD1,TRBV10-2,.,TRBJ1-1,TGCGCCAGTTCACAGGGGCGGGTGACTGAAGCTTTCTTT,CASSQGRVTEAFF
.,TRBV21-1,.,TRBJ1-2,TGTGCCAGCAGCCGAGTGACAAAAGGCTACACCTTC,CASSRVTKGYTF
TRBD1,TRBV27,few,TRBJ1-2,TGTGCCAGCAGTCCGCACGACAGGGGGTCAACTCACTATGGCTACACCTTC,CASSPHDRGSTHYGYTF
.,TRBV5-1,.,TRBJ1-2,TGCGCCAGCAGCTTGGCCTTAAACTATGGCTACACCTTC,CASSLALNYGYTF
TRBD1,TRBV2,.,TRBJ1-4,TGTGCCAGCAAAACCGGGACAGGGGATGAAAAACTGTTTTTT,CASKTGTGDEKLFF
TRBD1,TRBV18,.,TRBJ1-5,TGTGCCAGCTCGCCCACTTTGACCGGGACAGACAATCAGCCCCAGCATTTT,CASSPTLTGTDNQPQHF
TRBD1,TRBV5-1,once,TRBJ1-2,TGCGCCAGCAGCTCGGGACAGGAAAGCTATGGCTACACCTTC,CASSSGQESYGYTF
.,TRBV6-5,.,TRBJ1-2,TGTGCCAGCAGTTACTCGAGGGCGAGATATGGCTACACCTTC,CASSYSRARYGYTF
.,TRBV12-5,.,TRBJ1-1,TGTGCTAGTGGTTTGGACCCCGGAGGCACTGAAGCTTTCTTT,CASGLDPGGTEAFF
TRBD1,TRBV28,few,TRBJ1-2,TGTGCCAGCAGTTTATCACAGGGGGCGGGCACCTTC,CASSLSQGAGTF
TRBD1,TRBV29-1,.,TRBJ1-1,TGCAGCGTTTCCGGGACAGCAAACACTGAAGCTTTCTTT,CSVSGTANTEAFF
.,TRBV7-3,.,TRBJ1-5,TGTGCCAGCAGCCCTCTCCAGCCCCAGCATTTT,CASSPLQPQHF
.,TRBV5-6,.,TRBJ2-7,TGTGCCAGCAGCTCCAGGCCCTACGAGCAGTACTTC,CASSSRPYEQYF
TRBD1,TRBV2,.,TRBJ2-3,TGTGCCAGCAGTGCGGCAACAGGGGGCGGCACAGATACGCAGTATTTT,CASSAATGGGTDTQYF
.,TRBV12-3/TRBV12-4,few,TRBJ2-7,TGTGCCAGCAGCGCCATGAGTCTCTTGCAGTACTTC,CASSAMSLLQYF
TRBD1,TRBV6-5,.,TRBJ1-2,TGTGCCAGCAGGAACTCCGGGACAGGGGTGGAAGGCTACACCTTC,CASRNSGTGVEGYTF
TRBD1,TRBV28,.,TRBJ1-1,TGTGCCAGCGGACCACAGGGGTCTTTCTTT,CASGPQGSFF
.,TRBV5-1,.,TRBJ2-3,TGCGCCAGCAGCCCGGAGGGTAGGACAGATACGCAGTATTTT,CASSPEGRTDTQYF
.,TRBV9,.,TRBJ2-5,TGTGCCAGCAGCGTAATTAAGGGAGATCAAGAGACCCAGTACTTC,CASSVIKGDQETQYF
.,TRBV30,.,TRBJ1-1,TGTGCCTGGAGCGCCGGTCCCTTCACTGAAGCTTTCTTT,CAWSAGPFTEAFF
TRBD1,TRBV5-1,.,TRBJ2-3,TGCGCCAGCACCAGGGGGGATACGCAGTATTTT,CASTRGDTQYF
TRBD1,TRBV6-5,few,TRBJ1-6,TGTGCCAGCAGTCGTGGGACAGGGTCAAATTCACCCCTCCACTTT,CASSRGTGSNSPLHF